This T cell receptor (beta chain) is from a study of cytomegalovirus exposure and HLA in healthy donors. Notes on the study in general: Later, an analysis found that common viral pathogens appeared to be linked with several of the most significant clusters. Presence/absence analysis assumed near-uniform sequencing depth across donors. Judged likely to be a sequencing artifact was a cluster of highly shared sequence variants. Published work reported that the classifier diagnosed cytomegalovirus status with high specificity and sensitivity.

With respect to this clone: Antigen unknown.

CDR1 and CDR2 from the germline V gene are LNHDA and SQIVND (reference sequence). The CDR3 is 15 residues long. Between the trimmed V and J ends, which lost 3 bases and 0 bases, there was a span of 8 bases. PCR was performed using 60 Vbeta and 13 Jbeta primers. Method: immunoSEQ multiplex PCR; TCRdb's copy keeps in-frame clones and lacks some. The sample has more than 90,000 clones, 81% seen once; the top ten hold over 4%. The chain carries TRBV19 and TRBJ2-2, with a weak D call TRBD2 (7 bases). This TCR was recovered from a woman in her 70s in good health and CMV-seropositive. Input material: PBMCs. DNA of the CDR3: TGTGCCAGTAGTATCGGGGGGCCGAACACCGGGGAGCTGTTTTTT. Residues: CASSIGGPNTGELFF.